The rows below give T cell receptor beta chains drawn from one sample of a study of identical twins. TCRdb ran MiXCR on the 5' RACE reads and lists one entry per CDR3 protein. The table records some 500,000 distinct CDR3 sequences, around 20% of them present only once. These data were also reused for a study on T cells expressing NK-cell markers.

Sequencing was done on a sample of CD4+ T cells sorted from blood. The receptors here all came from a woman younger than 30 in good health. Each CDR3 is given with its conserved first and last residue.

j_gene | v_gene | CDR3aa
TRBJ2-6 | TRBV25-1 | CASSEWTGANVLTF
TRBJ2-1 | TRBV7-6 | CASSVRLGVEQFF
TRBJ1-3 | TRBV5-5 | CASSFREVGNTIYF
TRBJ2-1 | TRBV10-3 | CAILSGGSYNEQFF
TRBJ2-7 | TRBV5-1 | CASSLGQWRSEQYF
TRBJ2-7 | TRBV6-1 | CASSRDGAGEQYF
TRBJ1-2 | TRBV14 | CASSPWGEYYGYTF
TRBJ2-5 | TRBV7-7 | CASSPGVAGSQEPQYF
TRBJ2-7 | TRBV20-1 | CSARMGQDEQYF
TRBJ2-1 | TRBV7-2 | CASSRTSGRFDEQFF
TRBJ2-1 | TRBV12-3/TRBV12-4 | CASSTSGHLSYNEQFF
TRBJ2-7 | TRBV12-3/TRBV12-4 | CASRGTSGPYEQYF
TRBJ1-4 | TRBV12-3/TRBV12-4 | CASSFFEKLFF
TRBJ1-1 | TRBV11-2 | CASSQRGVGTEAFF
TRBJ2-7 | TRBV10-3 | CAISGGSGREVYEQYF
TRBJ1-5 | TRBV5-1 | CASSRTGVSNQPQHF
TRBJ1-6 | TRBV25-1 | CASSRGIGNSPLHF
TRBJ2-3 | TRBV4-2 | CASSQVGTGTYDTQYF